This TCR beta chain comes out of a study of blood T cell repertoires in COVID-19. Background on the study: Sites across the United States, Italy and Spain contributed samples from acute and convalescent COVID-19.

The germline V and J ends were trimmed by 2 bases and 4 bases, with 26 bases remaining between them. The CDR3 extends over 19 amino acids. The germline V gene encodes CDR1 SGHVS and CDR2 FQNEAQ. Assay used: immunoSEQ multiplex PCR; TCRdb lists only in-frame clones, some missing. The data contain around 470,000 clones, roughly 87% of them singletons. The sequence was collected from a man aged 18 to 30 who had recovered from COVID-19. The chain has TRBV7-8 and TRBJ1-1; possible D gene TRBD1, 5 bases. The specimen sequenced was PBMCs or T cells enriched from blood (not recorded which). CDR3 sequence reads: CASSLSRIRQTGDGTEAFF. The CDR3 DNA reads TGTGCCAGCAGCTTAAGTAGGATTCGTCAGACGGGGGATGGCACTGAAGCTTTCTTT.